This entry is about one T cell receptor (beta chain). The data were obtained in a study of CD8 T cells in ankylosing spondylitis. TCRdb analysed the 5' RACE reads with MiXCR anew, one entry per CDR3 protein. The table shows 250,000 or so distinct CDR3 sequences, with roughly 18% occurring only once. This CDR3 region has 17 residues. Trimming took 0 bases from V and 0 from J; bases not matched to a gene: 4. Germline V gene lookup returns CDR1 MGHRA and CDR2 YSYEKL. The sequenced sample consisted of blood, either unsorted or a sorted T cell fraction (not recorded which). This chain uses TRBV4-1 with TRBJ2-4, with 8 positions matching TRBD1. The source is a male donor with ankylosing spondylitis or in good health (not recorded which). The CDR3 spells CASSQEGTGLAKNIQYF. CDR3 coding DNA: TGCGCCAGCAGCCAAGAAGGGACAGGTCTAGCCAAAAACATTCAGTACTTC.